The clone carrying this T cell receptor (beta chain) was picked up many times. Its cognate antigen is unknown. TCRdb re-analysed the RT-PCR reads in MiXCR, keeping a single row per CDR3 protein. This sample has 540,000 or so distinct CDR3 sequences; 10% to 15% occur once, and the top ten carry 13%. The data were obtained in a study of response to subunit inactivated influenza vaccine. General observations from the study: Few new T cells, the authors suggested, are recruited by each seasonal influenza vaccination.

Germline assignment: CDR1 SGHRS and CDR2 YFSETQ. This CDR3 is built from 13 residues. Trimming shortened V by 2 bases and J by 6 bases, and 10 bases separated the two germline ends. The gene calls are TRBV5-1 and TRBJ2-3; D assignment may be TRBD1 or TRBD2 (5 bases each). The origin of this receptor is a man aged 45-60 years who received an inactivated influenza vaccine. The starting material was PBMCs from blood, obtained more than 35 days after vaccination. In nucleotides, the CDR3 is TGCGCCAGCAGCTTCAACGGGGACGATACGCAGTATTTT. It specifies CASSFNGDDTQYF.